This T cell receptor (beta chain) was documented in a study of OX40 agonist ivuxolimab in advanced cancers. Germline-derived CDR1 and CDR2 are KGHSH and LQKENI. The V gene end was trimmed by 2 bases and the J gene end by 4 bases; junction bases not matched to a gene: 4. The CDR3 consists of 14 residues. Baseline, cycle 4 day 1, and cycle 7 day 1 were the blood sampling points. The data were produced by immunoSEQ multiplex PCR, yet TCRdb's version contains in-frame clones alone and is incomplete. The table has about 64,000 clones, approximately 85% seen once. V and J are TRBV18 and TRBJ2-7; 8 bases agree with TRBD1. This TCR was sampled from an adult with an advanced solid tumor such as melanoma, head and neck, liver or kidney cancer. This sample comprised CD4+ or CD8+ T cells sorted from blood, obtained in a trial of the OX40 agonist ivuxolimab. As DNA, the CDR3 is TGTGCCAGCTCACCAAGGCAGGGGGCGTACGAGCAGTACTTC. This translates into CASSPRQGAYEQYF.